One and the same sample provided the 13 T cell receptor beta chains below, sequenced in a study of blood T cell repertoires in COVID-19. Using immunoSEQ multiplex PCR, the repertoire was profiled, and TCRdb retains in-frame clones only, with some absent. There are more than 150,000 clones in the sample; about 89% occur only once, and around 2.3% lies in the top ten. The source material was peripheral blood. The receptors were gathered from a man in his forties with active or convalescent COVID-19.

The V and J genes are TRBV7-2 and TRBJ2-7; D is perhaps TRBD1 (5 bases). This CDR3 contains 15 residues. Trimming shortened V by 1 base and J by 1 base, and 11 bases separated the two germline ends. Germline V gene data show CDR1 as SGHTA and CDR2 as FQGNSA. CDR3 protein: CASSLVGPVSYEQYF. CDR3 in DNA: TGTGCCAGCAGCTTAGTGGGGCCAGTTTCCTACGAGCAGTACTTC.

V and J are TRBV18 and TRBJ1-4, with D unclear. This CDR3 region has 13 residues. Germline V gene data show CDR1 as KGHSH and CDR2 as LQKENI. V lost 2 bases and J lost 8, with 9 bases in between. The CDR3 sequence: CASSPTAREKLFF. As DNA, the CDR3 is TGTGCCAGCTCACCAACGGCCAGGGAAAAACTGTTTTTT.

Here the CDR3 reads CASSEVGGGAGGNQPQHF. CDR3 nucleotides: TGTGCCAGCAGTGAAGTGGGGGGAGGCGCCGGGGGCAATCAGCCCCAGCATTTT. The V and J genes are TRBV6-1 and TRBJ1-5; TRBD1 might be the D (5 bases). Germline V gene sequence: CDR1 MNHNS, CDR2 SASEGT. V lost 1 base and J 2 bases, leaving 18 bases between the germline ends. The length of the CDR3 is 18 residues.

The V call is TRBV12-3 or TRBV12-4, the J call TRBJ1-1; D is undetermined. V lost 6 bases and J 6 bases, leaving 14 bases between the germline ends. This CDR3 spans 13 amino acids. The CDR3 sequence is CASSTGSRAEAFF. CDR3 bases: TGTGCCAGCAGCACGGGCTCGCGGGCTGAAGCTTTCTTT.

This clone has a single count. This chain connects TRBV19 to TRBJ1-1, with D hard to call. Germline loops: CDR1 LNHDA, CDR2 SQIVND (reference sequence). The CDR3 runs 15 residues. V was trimmed by 8 bases and J by 2 bases, leaving 18 bases between them. CDR3 amino acids: CASRSIGGINTEAFF. CDR3 coding DNA: TGTGCCAGTCGATCGATCGGCGGAATAAACACTGAAGCTTTCTTT.

The chain joins TRBV29-1 to TRBJ2-2; perhaps TRBD1 as D (5 bases). From germline, CDR1 is SQVTM and CDR2 ANQGSEA. The germline V and J ends were trimmed by 6 bases and 9 bases, with 17 bases remaining between them. CDR3 size: 13 residues. This CDR3 reads CSVTTGPLRELFF. The CDR3 DNA sequence: TGCAGCGTCACTACAGGACCACTAAGGGAGCTGTTTTTT.

The rearrangement links TRBV5-4 to TRBJ2-7, with D maybe TRBD1 (6 bases). V dropped 1 base and J dropped 6 bases, with 14 bases sitting between them. The CDR3 length is 14 residues. From germline, CDR1 is SGHNT and CDR2 YYREEE (reference sequence). CDR3 protein: CASSLTGFVSEQYF. DNA of the CDR3: TGTGCCAGCAGCTTGACAGGGTTTGTGAGCGAGCAGTACTTC.

V and J are TRBV3-1 (or the pseudogene TRBV3-2) and TRBJ1-3; 7 nucleotides line up with TRBD1. Germline-derived CDR1 and CDR2 are LGHDT and YNNKEL (reference sequence). The trim removed 2 bases at V and 9 bases at J, leaving 10 bases unmatched. The CDR3 totals 15 residues. As DNA, the CDR3 is TGTGCCAGCAGCCAAACCGGGACAGAGGCCCCCACCATATATTTT. It is translated as CASSQTGTEAPTIYF.

V is TRBV19 and J is TRBJ1-5; D remains unclear. V gave up 3 bases and J gave up 0 bases, with 15 bases separating them. In germline, CDR1 is LNHDA, CDR2 SQIVND (reference sequence). The CDR3 covers 17 residues. CDR3 sequence (DNA): TGTGCCAGTAGTATCCCTCGCGGGTCCCATAGCAATCAGCCCCAGCATTTT. Its protein product is CASSIPRGSHSNQPQHF.

This chain connects TRBV7-6 to TRBJ1-1; 8 nucleotides align to TRBD1. Per the germline V gene, CDR1 is SGHVS and CDR2 is FNYEAQ. Unmatched junction bases numbered 3, after V lost 0 bases and J lost 0 bases. There are 16 residues in the CDR3. The CDR3 protein is CASSLAQGAMNTEAFF. In DNA form, the CDR3 reads TGTGCCAGCAGCTTAGCCCAGGGGGCGATGAACACTGAAGCTTTCTTT.

The CDR3 sequence is CASSQYRGQETQYF. The CDR3 DNA is TGTGCCAGCAGTCAATACAGGGGCCAGGAGACCCAGTACTTC. The gene calls are TRBV6-5 and TRBJ2-5; TRBD1 matches 7 bases. The CDR3 contains 14 residues. The ends lost 5 bases at V and 5 bases at J; junction bases unmatched: 8. Per the germline V gene, CDR1 is MNHEY and CDR2 is SVGAGI.

The chain carries TRBV30 and TRBJ1-1, with D possibly matching TRBD1 (6 bases). The CDR3 consists of 14 residues. Germline V gene lookup returns CDR1 GTSNPN and CDR2 SVGIG (reference sequence). Deletions cut 2 bases from V and 1 base from J, with 11 bases between. The chain's CDR3 is CAWSRGTRNTEAFF. In DNA form, the CDR3 reads TGTGCCTGGAGTAGGGGGACCAGGAACACTGAAGCTTTCTTT.

The V gene is TRBV6-5, the J gene TRBJ2-7; 7 nucleotides align to TRBD1. Germline CDR1 is MNHEY and CDR2 is SVGAGI. V was clipped by 2 bases and J by 5 bases; unmatched bases: 3. The CDR3 consists of 13 residues. CDR3 region: CASSYRQGHEQYF. As DNA, the CDR3 is TGTGCCAGCAGTTACAGACAGGGCCACGAGCAGTACTTC.